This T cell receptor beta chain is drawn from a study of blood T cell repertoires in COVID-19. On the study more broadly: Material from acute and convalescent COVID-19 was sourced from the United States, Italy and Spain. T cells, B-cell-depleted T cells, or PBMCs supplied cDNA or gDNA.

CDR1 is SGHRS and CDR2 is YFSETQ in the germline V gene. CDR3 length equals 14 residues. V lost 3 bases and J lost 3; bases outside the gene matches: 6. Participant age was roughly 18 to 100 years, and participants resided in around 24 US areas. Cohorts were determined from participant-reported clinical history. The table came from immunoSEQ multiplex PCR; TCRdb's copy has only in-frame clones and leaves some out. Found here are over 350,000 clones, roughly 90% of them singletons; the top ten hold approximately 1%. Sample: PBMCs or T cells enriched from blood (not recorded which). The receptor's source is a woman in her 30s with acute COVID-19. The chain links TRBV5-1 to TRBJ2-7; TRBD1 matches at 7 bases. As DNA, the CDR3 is TGCGCCAGCAGCTCGACAGGGCCCGGCTACGAGCAGTACTTC. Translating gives CASSSTGPGYEQYF.